The 19 T cell receptor beta chains below come from one sample, sequenced in a study of blood T cell repertoires in COVID-19. Data came from immunoSEQ multiplex PCR; TCRdb stores just in-frame clones and leaves some out. The sample includes approximately 100,000 clones, 71% of them seen just once. What was sequenced was peripheral blood. Receptors originate from a human donor with acute or convalescent COVID-19. The donor label of this sample is uncertain.

This clone came up once. The chain joins TRBV5-1 to TRBJ1-1; D is possibly TRBD1 (5 bases). CDR1 and CDR2 from the germline V gene are SGHRS and YFSETQ. The CDR3 has 14 amino acids. V lost 6 bases and J lost 13, with 25 bases in between. The CDR3 DNA sequence: TGCGCCAGCACCATATCAAACCCCCAGGGCCAGTTTTTCTTT. It encodes CASTISNPQGQFFF.

V is TRBV30 and J is TRBJ1-6, with 8 positions matching TRBD1. There are 14 residues in the CDR3. The germline V gene encodes CDR1 GTSNPN and CDR2 SVGIG (reference sequence). Trimming took 3 bases from V and 9 from J; bases not matched to a gene: 7. The CDR3 region is CAWSPDRAVSPLHF. The CDR3 DNA follows: TGTGCCTGGAGCCCGGACAGGGCTGTTTCACCCCTCCACTTT.

J is TRBJ2-1 and V is TRBV18; D might be TRBD2 (6 bases). V was shortened by 5 bases and J by 7 bases, with 15 bases between the two germline ends. The CDR3 covers 14 residues. The germline V gene has CDR1 KGHSH and CDR2 LQKENI. The CDR3 nucleotides read TGTGCCAGCTCAAGAGAATCCCGGGGGAATGAGCAGTTCTTC. Translating it yields CASSRESRGNEQFF. The complete variable domain, with remaining parts taken from reference TRBV18 and TRBJ2-1, reads NAGVMQNPRHLVRRRGQEARLRCSPMKGHSHVYWYRQLPEEGLKFMVYLQKENIIDESGMPKERFSAEFPKEGPSILRIQQVVRGDSAAYFCASSRESRGNEQFFGPGTRLTVL.

The V gene is TRBV5-1, the J gene TRBJ2-1; 8 bases agree with TRBD2. Germline V gene data show CDR1 as SGHRS and CDR2 as YFSETQ. The CDR3 spans 16 residues. Unmatched junction bases numbered 7, after V lost 3 bases and J lost 2 bases. DNA for the CDR3: TGCGCCAGCAGCTCGCGTAGCGGGACCACCTACAATGAGCAGTTCTTC. Encoded protein: CASSSRSGTTYNEQFF.

This clone has a count of ten or more. The chain has TRBV10-2 and TRBJ1-6; D not resolved. The CDR3 totals 18 residues. The germline gives CDR1 WSHSY, CDR2 SAAADI. The germline V and J ends were trimmed by 0 bases and 5 bases, with 17 bases remaining between them. The CDR3 DNA is TGCGCCAGCAGTGAGTCAGAGTGGCGGGGAAAAAATAATTCACCCCTCCACTTT. It specifies CASSESEWRGKNNSPLHF.

Regarding this clone: At one boundary the junction diverges from the germline segment, which might be a read error. This sequence joins TRBV9 and TRBJ2-5, with D perhaps TRBD2 (6 bases). Germline V gene data show CDR1 as SGDLS and CDR2 as YYNGEE. This CDR3 spans 11 amino acids. The CDR3 region is CASSVGSAGNF. The CDR3 coding sequence is TGTGCCAGCAGCGTAGGTTCCGCGGGGAACTTC.

V usage is TRBV11-2 and J usage is TRBJ1-1, with 9 bases lining up with TRBD1. J was trimmed by 2 bases and V by 4 bases; bases with no gene match: 2. There are 14 residues in the CDR3. Germline V gives CDR1 SGHAT, CDR2 FQNNGV. The CDR3 spells CASSWGQGNTEAFF. The CDR3 DNA is TGTGCCAGCAGCTGGGGACAGGGAAACACTGAAGCTTTCTTT.

This clone has a handful of counts. This chain links TRBV6-5 with TRBJ2-7; TRBD1 matches at 9 bases. J gave up 0 bases and V 6 bases, and 6 bases lay outside the gene matches. Germline CDR1 reads MNHEY; CDR2 reads SVGAGI. The CDR3 consists of 15 residues. The CDR3 protein is CASSKDRGGSYEQYF. CDR3 coding DNA: TGTGCCAGCAGCAAAGACAGGGGGGGCTCCTACGAGCAGTACTTC.

The chain has TRBV7-9 and TRBJ1-1; D uncertain. The germline CDR1 and CDR2 sequences are SEHNR and FQNEAQ (reference sequence). Trimming left V 4 bases short and J 4 bases short, with 13 bases between. The CDR3 runs to 14 residues. The CDR3 reads CASSSDRGGTEAFF. The CDR3 coding sequence is TGTGCCAGCAGCTCGGACCGGGGTGGCACTGAAGCTTTCTTT.

The chain recombines TRBV5-1 with TRBJ2-5; 9 bases align to TRBD1. Looked up from germline, CDR1 is SGHRS and CDR2 is YFSETQ. The CDR3 runs to 14 residues. V was clipped by 1 base and J by 5 bases; unmatched bases: 3. The CDR3 DNA follows: TGCGCCAGCAGCTTGAGGACAGGGGACGAGACCCAGTACTTC. This translates into CASSLRTGDETQYF. The full variable domain, completed using reference TRBV5-1 and TRBJ2-5, is KAGVTQTPRYLIKTRGQQVTLSCSPISGHRSVSWYQQTPGQGLQFLFEYFSETQRNKGNFPGRFSGRQFSNSRSEMNVSTLELGDSALYLCASSLRTGDETQYFGPGTRLLVL.

The gene calls are TRBV6-5 and TRBJ1-3; perhaps TRBD1 as D (5 bases). V shed 2 bases and J shed 0 bases, with 11 bases lying between them. Germline CDR1 MNHEY, CDR2 SVGAGI. The CDR3 is made up of 16 amino acids. The CDR3 DNA is TGTGCCAGCAGTTACAGTAGGGGCCACTCTGGAAACACCATATATTTT. This codes for CASSYSRGHSGNTIYF.

The chain uses TRBV4-1 and TRBJ2-3; TRBD2 aligns across 8 bases. The CDR3 sequence is 17 residues long. The junction had 14 bases not matched to a gene; V was cut back by 5 bases and J by 4 bases. The germline V gene has CDR1 MGHRA and CDR2 YSYEKL. CDR3 sequence (DNA): TGCGCCAGCAGCTCACAGTCCGGGACTAGGAGCGCAGATACGCAGTATTTT. Protein sequence: CASSSQSGTRSADTQYF.

This CDR3 is CASSPRDSWETQYF. CDR3 nucleotide sequence: TGTGCCAGCAGCCCGAGGGACAGCTGGGAGACCCAGTACTTC. V is TRBV9 and J is TRBJ2-5, with 7 bases that match TRBD1. The V gene end was trimmed by 4 bases and the J gene end by 5 bases; junction bases not matched to a gene: 8. CDR1 and CDR2 from the germline V gene are SGDLS and YYNGEE. This CDR3 has 14 amino acids.

This clone was detected only a few times. The chain employs TRBV2 and TRBJ1-3; 10 bases match TRBD1. Looked up from germline, CDR1 is SNHLY and CDR2 is FYNNEI. Trimming at V came to 1 base and at J to 8 bases, leaving 5 bases not matched to a gene. CDR3 size: 15 residues. The CDR3 reads CASSEGRTGGDTIYF. The CDR3 region has the DNA TGTGCCAGCAGTGAAGGCCGGACAGGGGGAGACACCATATATTTT.

The chain uses TRBV7-8 and TRBJ2-7; unclear D gene. This CDR3 is 13 amino acids long. V lost 5 bases and J lost 3, with 11 bases in between. CDR1 and CDR2 from the germline V gene are SGHVS and FQNEAQ. DNA for the CDR3: TGTGCCAGCAGCCCCACGATGCGCTACGAGCAGTACTTC. Its translation: CASSPTMRYEQYF.

The V gene is TRBV7-9, the J gene TRBJ1-4; D remains ambiguous. V lost 3 bases, J lost 3 bases, and 14 bases lay in between. The CDR3 totals 16 residues. Germline V gives CDR1 SEHNR, CDR2 FQNEAQ (reference sequence). CDR3: CASSFGNAVSNEKLFF. The CDR3 region has the DNA TGTGCCAGCAGCTTCGGCAACGCGGTGTCTAATGAAAAACTGTTTTTT. The variable domain in full, with the rest retrieved from reference TRBV7-9 and TRBJ1-4, is DTGVSQNPRHKITKRGQNVTFRCDPISEHNRLYWYRQTLGQGPEFLTYFQNEAQLEKSRLLSDRFSAERPKGSFSTLEIQRTEQGDSAMYLCASSFGNAVSNEKLFFGSGTQLSVL.

The rearrangement joins TRBV7-6 to TRBJ1-4; the D is unclear. The germline V and J ends were trimmed by 5 bases and 11 bases, with 9 bases remaining between them. The germline gives CDR1 SGHVS, CDR2 FNYEAQ. The CDR3 contains 11 residues. The CDR3 DNA is TGTGCCAGCAGCCGGACGGGGAAACTGTTTTTT. This gives the protein CASSRTGKLFF.

The chain joins TRBV19 to TRBJ1-5, with D maybe TRBD1 (6 bases). The CDR3 has 16 amino acids. V lost 6 bases to trimming and J lost 1 base, with 16 bases between them. Germline-derived CDR1 and CDR2 are LNHDA and SQIVND (reference sequence). CDR3 loop: CASSPIGGWSNQPQHF. CDR3 bases: TGTGCCAGTAGCCCCATAGGGGGTTGGAGCAATCAGCCCCAGCATTTT. Looking up the rest from reference TRBV19 and TRBJ1-5 gives the full variable domain: DGGITQSPKYLFRKEGQNVTLSCEQNLNHDAMYWYRQDPGQGLRLIYYSQIVNDFQKGDIAEGYSVSREKKESFPLTVTSAQKNPTAFYLCASSPIGGWSNQPQHFGDGTRLSIL.

This clone was seen a handful of times. The J gene is TRBJ1-1, the V gene TRBV19; maybe TRBD1 (6 bases). Trimming took off 6 bases at V and 9 bases at J, with 20 bases between the two ends. Germline values: CDR1 LNHDA, CDR2 SQIVND (reference sequence). This CDR3 contains 14 residues. CDR3 amino acids: CASRLQGDGIQAFF. The DNA of the CDR3 is TGTGCCAGTAGGCTACAGGGTGATGGAATCCAAGCTTTCTTT. Supplemented by reference TRBV19 and TRBJ1-1, the full variable domain reads DGGITQSPKYLFRKEGQNVTLSCEQNLNHDAMYWYRQDPGQGLRLIYYSQIVNDFQKGDIAEGYSVSREKKESFPLTVTSAQKNPTAFYLCASRLQGDGIQAFFGQGTRLTVV.